The following is a T cell receptor beta chain sequence with its context. CDR1 WSHSY and CDR2 SAAADI come from the germline V gene. V lost 5 bases, J lost 3 bases, and 5 bases stayed unmatched. The CDR3 is 15 amino acids. The sample comes from a study of blood T cell repertoires in COVID-19. Source study methods: The authors estimated nucleated cell counts from reference gene primer amplification. Here immunoSEQ multiplex PCR was the method, and the copy in TCRdb shows in-frame clones only, minus some. D and trimming come from the DNA, and the V and J calls and clone size come from that table. The sample lists approximately 140,000 clones, almost 85% occurring once.

The TCR originated in a man in his fifties or sixties with acute or convalescent COVID-19. Sequencing input: peripheral blood. The V and J genes are TRBV10-2 and TRBJ1-5; 9 nucleotides agree with TRBD1. The CDR3 bases are TGCGCCAGCAGTACGGGACAGGGTAACAATCAGCCCCAGCATTTT. This sequence encodes CASSTGQGNNQPQHF.